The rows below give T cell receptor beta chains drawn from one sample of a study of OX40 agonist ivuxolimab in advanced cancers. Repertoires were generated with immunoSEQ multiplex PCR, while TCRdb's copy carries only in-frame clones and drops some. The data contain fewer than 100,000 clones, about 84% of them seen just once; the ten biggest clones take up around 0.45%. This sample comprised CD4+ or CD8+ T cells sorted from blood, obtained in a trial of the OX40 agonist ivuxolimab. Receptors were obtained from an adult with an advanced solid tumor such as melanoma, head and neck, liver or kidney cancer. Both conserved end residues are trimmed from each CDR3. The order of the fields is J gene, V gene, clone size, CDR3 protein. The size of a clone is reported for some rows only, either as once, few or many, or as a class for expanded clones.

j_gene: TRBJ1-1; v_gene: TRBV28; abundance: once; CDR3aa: ASSLGGEERTEAF
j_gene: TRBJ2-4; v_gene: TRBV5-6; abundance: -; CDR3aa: ASSYDRAKNIQY
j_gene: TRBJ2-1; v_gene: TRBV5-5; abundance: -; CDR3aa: ASSFAGTGGNEQF
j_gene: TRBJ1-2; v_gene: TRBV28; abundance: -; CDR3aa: ASSSSHPQGHYGYT
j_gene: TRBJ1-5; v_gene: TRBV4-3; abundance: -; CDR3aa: ASSQDILGVSQPQH
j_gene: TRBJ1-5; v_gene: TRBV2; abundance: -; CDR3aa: ASSQNPRQPQH
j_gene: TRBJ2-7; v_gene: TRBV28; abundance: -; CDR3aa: ASRSTGGAYEQY
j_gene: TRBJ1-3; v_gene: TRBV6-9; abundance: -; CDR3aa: AGPGLKAGNTIY
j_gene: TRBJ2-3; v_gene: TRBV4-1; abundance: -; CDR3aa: ASSLDPRWTDTQY
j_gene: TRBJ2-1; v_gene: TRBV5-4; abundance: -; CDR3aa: ASSYQGAYNEQF